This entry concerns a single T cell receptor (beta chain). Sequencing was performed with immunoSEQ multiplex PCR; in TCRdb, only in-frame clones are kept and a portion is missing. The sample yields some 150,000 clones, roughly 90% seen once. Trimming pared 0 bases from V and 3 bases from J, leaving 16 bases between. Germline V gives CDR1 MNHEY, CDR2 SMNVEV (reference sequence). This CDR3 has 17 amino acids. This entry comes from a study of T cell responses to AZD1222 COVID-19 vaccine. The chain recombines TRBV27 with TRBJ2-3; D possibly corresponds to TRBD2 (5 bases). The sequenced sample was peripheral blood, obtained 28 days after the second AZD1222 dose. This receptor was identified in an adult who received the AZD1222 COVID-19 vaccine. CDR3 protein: CASSLSLTSSWTDTQYF. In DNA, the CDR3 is TGTGCCAGCAGTTTATCCCTTACTAGTTCGTGGACAGATACGCAGTATTTT.